The clone carrying this T cell receptor (beta chain) was found many times. Its antigen is unknown. These data originate in a study of T cell repertoires in cytomegalovirus infection. Study context: It can be stated that public TCR beta signatures indicated CMV infection as well as a matching HLA type.

The trim removed 4 bases at V and 11 bases at J, leaving 4 bases unmatched. Looked up from germline, CDR1 is SEHNR and CDR2 is FQNEAQ (reference sequence). This CDR3 is 11 amino acids long. Study-wide points: Cumulative public TCR beta family frequency identified CMV carriers with the relevant HLA. Clonotypes of TCR beta that were HLA-C-restricted and CMV-specific dominated the ex vivo response.

A single record per CDR3 protein comes from TCRdb applying MiXCR to the reads. The data hold about 180,000 distinct CDR3 sequences, with around 15% observed a single time. The receptor comes from a human donor in good health (CMV status not recorded). Some clones in this sample may be carry-over from other donors' samples. The chain combines TRBV7-9 with TRBJ1-1; 7 bases are shared with TRBD1. Specimen: PBMCs. Written as DNA, the CDR3 is TGTGCCAGCAGCTCGACAGGGTTGGCTTTCTTT. It translates to CASSSTGLAFF.